Described below is a single T cell receptor (beta chain) sequence and its context. Its specific antigen is unknown. Per-nucleotide qualities are absent, and no much larger clonotype sits a single base away. The immunoSEQ Assay, a bias-controlled multiplex PCR, was used to amplify TCRbeta CDR3 regions from genomic DNA. Per the authors' processing: Within the assay, amplification of reference gene primers was used to estimate how many nucleated cells each sample contained. To quantify the absolute abundance of each unique TCRbeta CDR3 rearrangement, sequence reads were collapsed and filtered. For each sample, productive Simpson clonality was calculated as the square root of Simpson's diversity index over productive rearrangements. Entries here come from immuneACCESS through TCRdb and include only in-frame sequences with V and J called. Some clones fail to appear in such tables; in the studies checked, an unresolved V gene covers under half of the shortfall, and the cause of the remainder is unknown. V, J and clone size are those of that table, while D and trimming were read from the DNA. The sample records approximately 210,000 clones, roughly 94% of which are singletons. The top ten clones comprise more than 0.95% of the sample.

This entry is derived from a study of blood T cell repertoires in COVID-19 (dated by TCRdb to 2019 to 2021). Context from the whole study: Samples from collaborators originated in the United States, Italy and Spain and spanned both the acute and convalescent phases of COVID-19. The material from the prospective study consisted of cDNA or gDNA derived from T cells, B-cell-depleted T cells, or PBMCs. Deeply sampled blood TCRbeta repertoires from subjects exposed to, actively infected with, or recovered from COVID-19 were included in the dataset. The repertoires were released in a freely available public database meant as a resource for research on the immune response to SARS-CoV-2. The samples were drawn from the first 160 participants of the ongoing ImmuneRACE study and from more than 1,000 subjects provided by 6 global collaborators. Sample metadata almost always included a de-identified subject ID, COVID-19 status, age in years and sex. HLA class I and class II types, where available, came from metadata supplied by the sample provider rather than from assay-based typing.

Collaborating institutions collected whole blood in K2EDTA tubes following their own protocols. For TCRbeta analysis, collaborators shipped samples as frozen whole blood, isolated PBMCs, or DNA extracted from either of those sample types. V and J lose 0 bases and 2 bases, and a span of 17 bases separates them. The CDR1 and CDR2 encoded by the germline V gene (reference sequence) are GTSNPN and SVGIG. The CDR3 numbers 17 residues from cysteine through phenylalanine. The only DNA kept is the CDR3, 51 bases in frame from the first base. General conclusions and limits of the study: Clinical and demographic metadata were provided uncurated, with the amount varying by source and participant.

Sequencing input: peripheral blood. The clonotype originates from a man aged 25-45 years with acute or convalescent COVID-19. Recombination joined TRBV30 with TRBJ1-3, with no reliable assignment of the D segment. The CDR3 loop reads CAWSVAAVRVAGNTIYF. In nucleotides, the sequence is TGTGCCTGGAGTGTGGCGGCCGTGAGGGTGGCTGGAAACACCATATATTTT.